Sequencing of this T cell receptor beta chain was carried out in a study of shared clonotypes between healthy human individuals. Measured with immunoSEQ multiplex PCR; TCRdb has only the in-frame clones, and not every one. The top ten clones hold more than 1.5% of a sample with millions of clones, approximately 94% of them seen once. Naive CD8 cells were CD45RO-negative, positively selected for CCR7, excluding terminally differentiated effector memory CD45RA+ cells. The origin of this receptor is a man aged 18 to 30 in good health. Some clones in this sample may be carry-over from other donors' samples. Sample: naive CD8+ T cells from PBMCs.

CDR3 sequence: CASSLGGDGYTF. The CDR3 coding sequence is TGTGCCAGCAGCTTAGGGGGAGATGGCTACACCTTC. J is TRBJ1-2 and V is TRBV13; D gene unclear. The germline V gene encodes CDR1 PRHDT and CDR2 FYEKMQ (reference sequence). V dropped 0 bases and J dropped 6 bases, with 5 bases sitting between them. The CDR3 totals 12 residues.